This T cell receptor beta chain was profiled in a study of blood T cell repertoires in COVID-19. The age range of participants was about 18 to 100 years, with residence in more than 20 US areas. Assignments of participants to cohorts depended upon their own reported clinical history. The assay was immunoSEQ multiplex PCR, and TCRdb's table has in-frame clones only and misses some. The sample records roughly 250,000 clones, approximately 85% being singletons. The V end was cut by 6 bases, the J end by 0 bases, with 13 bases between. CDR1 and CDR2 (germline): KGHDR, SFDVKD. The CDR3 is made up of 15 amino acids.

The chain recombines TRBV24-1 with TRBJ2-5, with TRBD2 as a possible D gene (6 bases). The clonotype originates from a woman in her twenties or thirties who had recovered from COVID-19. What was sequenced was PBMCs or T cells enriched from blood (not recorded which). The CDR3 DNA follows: TGTGCCACCAGTCCCCCCGGAGGGTACCAAGAGACCCAGTACTTC. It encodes CATSPPGGYQETQYF.